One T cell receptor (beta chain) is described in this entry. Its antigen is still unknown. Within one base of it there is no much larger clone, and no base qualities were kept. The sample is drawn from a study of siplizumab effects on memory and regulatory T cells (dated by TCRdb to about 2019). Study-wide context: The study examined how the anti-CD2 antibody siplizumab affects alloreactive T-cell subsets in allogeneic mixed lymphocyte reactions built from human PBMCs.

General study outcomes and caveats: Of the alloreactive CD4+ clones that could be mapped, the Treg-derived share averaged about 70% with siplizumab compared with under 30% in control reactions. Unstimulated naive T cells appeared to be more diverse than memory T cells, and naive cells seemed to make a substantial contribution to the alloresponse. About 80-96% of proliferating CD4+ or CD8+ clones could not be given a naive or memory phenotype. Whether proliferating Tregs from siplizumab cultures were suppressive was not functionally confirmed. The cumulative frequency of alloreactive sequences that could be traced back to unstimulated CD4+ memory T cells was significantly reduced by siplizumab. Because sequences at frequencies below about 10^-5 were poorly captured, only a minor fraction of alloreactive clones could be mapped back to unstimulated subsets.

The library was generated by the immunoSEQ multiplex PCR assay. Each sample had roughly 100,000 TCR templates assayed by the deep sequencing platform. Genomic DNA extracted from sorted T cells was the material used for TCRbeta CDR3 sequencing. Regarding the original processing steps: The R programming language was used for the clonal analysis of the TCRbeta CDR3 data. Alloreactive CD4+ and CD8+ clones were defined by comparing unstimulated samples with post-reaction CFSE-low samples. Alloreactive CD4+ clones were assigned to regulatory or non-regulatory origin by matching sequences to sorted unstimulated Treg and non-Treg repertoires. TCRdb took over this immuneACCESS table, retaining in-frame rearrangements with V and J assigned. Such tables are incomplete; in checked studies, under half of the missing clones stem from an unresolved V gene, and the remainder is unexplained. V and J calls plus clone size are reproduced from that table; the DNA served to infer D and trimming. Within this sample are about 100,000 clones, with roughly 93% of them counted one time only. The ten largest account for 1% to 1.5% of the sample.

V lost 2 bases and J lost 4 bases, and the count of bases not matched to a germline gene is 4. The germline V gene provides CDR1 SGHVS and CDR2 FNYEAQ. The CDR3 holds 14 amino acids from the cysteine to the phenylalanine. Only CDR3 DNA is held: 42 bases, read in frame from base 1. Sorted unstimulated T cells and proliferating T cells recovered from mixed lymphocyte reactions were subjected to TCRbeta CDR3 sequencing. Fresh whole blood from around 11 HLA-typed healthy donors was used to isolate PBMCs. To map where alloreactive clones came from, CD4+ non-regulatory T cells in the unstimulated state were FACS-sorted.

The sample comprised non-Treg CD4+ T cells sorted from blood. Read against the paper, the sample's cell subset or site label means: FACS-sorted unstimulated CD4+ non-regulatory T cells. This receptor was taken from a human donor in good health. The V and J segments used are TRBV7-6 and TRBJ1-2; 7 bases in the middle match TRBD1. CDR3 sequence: CASSLKTGIYGYTF. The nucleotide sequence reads TGTGCCAGCAGCTTAAAGACAGGGATCTATGGCTACACCTTC.